This T cell receptor (beta chain) comes out of a study of CD8+CD57+ T cells in acquired aplastic anemia. Profiling of TCR beta VDJ combinations and CDR3 sequences used genomic DNA as template. TCRdb recomputed calls from the reads with MiXCR, one row per CDR3 protein. In the table there are under 200,000 distinct CDR3 sequences, 40% to 60% of which are singletons. Patients chosen for sequencing had shown CD8+CD57+ cell expansion by flow cytometry. This clonotype was seen repeatedly, ten times or more. V was clipped by 7 bases and J by 4 bases, with 5 bases between them. The germline V gene encodes CDR1 LNHDA and CDR2 SQIVND (reference sequence). CDR3 length: 11 residues.

V is TRBV19 and J is TRBJ1-3; D unresolved. This receptor was taken from a human donor with aplastic anemia. The sample taken for sequencing was sorted CD4+, CD8+, or CD8+CD57+ T cells (not recorded which) from PBMCs. The CDR3 coding sequence is TGTGCCAGTAAGACAGGAAACACCATATATTTT. Translating it yields CASKTGNTIYF.